This TCR beta chain was captured in a study of cytomegalovirus exposure and HLA in healthy donors. In the case of this clone: Its antigen remains unidentified.

Regarding the study as a whole: The tendency of first-cohort TCR clusters to co-occur in the 120 validation repertoires was identified by a subsequent analysis. The CMV antigen specificity of a few CMV-associated chains was confirmed through in vitro analysis.

Assay: immunoSEQ multiplex PCR; the TCRdb copy retains only in-frame clones and omits some. Of 170,000 or so clones listed, roughly 80% were seen once; the top ten hold under 3.5%. Germline V lookup: CDR1 SGHTA, CDR2 FQGNSA. The V gene lost 3 bases and the J gene lost 10 bases, with 12 bases spanning the gap. CDR3 size: 12 residues. The receptor comes from a woman aged 18-29 years in good health and CMV-seropositive. The J gene is TRBJ1-2, the V gene TRBV7-2; D is uncertain. The specimen sequenced was PBMCs. CDR3: CASSFPGLPYTF. The CDR3 DNA sequence: TGTGCCAGCAGCTTCCCGGGGTTGCCCTACACCTTC.